Following are 11 T cell receptor beta chains from one sample sequenced in a study of cytomegalovirus exposure and HLA in healthy donors. Primers included in the PCR were 60 Vbeta and 13 Jbeta primers. Here immunoSEQ multiplex PCR was the method, and the copy in TCRdb shows in-frame clones only, minus some. The sample has some 180,000 clones, 8.5% to 10% seen once. Specimen: PBMCs. Receptors were obtained from a woman in her 30s in good health and CMV-seropositive.

This clone was counted between two and nine times. This chain links TRBV11-2 with TRBJ2-2; unclear D gene. V was shortened by 5 bases and J by 6 bases, with 16 bases between the two germline ends. Germline V gene sequence: CDR1 SGHAT, CDR2 FQNNGV. This CDR3 has 15 amino acids. The CDR3 spells CASSIGGSSSGELFF. The CDR3 nucleotides are TGTGCCAGCAGCATAGGCGGCAGTTCCTCCGGGGAGCTGTTTTTT. Filled out from reference TRBV11-2 and TRBJ2-2, the complete variable domain reads EAGVAQSPRYKIIEKRQSVAFWCNPISGHATLYWYQQILGQGPKLLIQFQNNGVVDDSQLPKDRFSAERLKGVDSTLKIQPAKLEDSAVYLCASSIGGSSSGELFFGEGSRLTVL.

Points on this clone: The sample has other DNA sequences that encode this CDR3 too. This rearrangement joins TRBV6-1 to TRBJ1-2, with 8 bases lining up with TRBD1. The germline gives CDR1 MNHNS, CDR2 SASEGT. J lost 7 bases, V lost 6 bases, and 7 bases had no gene match. The CDR3 has 13 amino acids. CDR3 nucleotides: TGTGCCAGCAGCGAGGACAGGGAGAGTGGCTACACCTTC. Amino acids: CASSEDRESGYTF.

This clone was seen a handful of times. This chain uses TRBV6-6 with TRBJ1-2; 8 bases map to TRBD1. The junction had 8 bases not matched to a gene; V was cut back by 2 bases and J by 3 bases. The CDR3 is made up of 16 amino acids. Looked up from germline, CDR1 is MNHNY and CDR2 is SVGAGI (reference sequence). The CDR3 is CASSYGKMGQDYGYTF. CDR3 in DNA: TGTGCCAGCAGTTACGGGAAAATGGGACAGGACTATGGCTACACCTTC.

This clone was detected only a few times. This chain joins TRBV6-5 and TRBJ1-1; tentative D call: TRBD1 (6 bases). The V end was cut by 9 bases, the J end by 3 bases, with 14 bases between. This CDR3 region has 13 residues. Germline assignment: CDR1 MNHEY and CDR2 SVGAGI. The CDR3 DNA reads as TGTGCCAGTAGGGGGTTCGGGGACACTGAAGCTTTCTTT. Protein product: CASRGFGDTEAFF.

This clone was seen a few times. V and J are TRBV6-1 and TRBJ1-1; D perhaps matches TRBD1 (5 bases). Germline V gene sequence: CDR1 MNHNS, CDR2 SASEGT. Trimming cost V 10 bases and J 5 bases, with 14 bases left between them. The length of the CDR3 is 12 residues. This chain's CDR3 is CATGPGGTEAFF. CDR3 nucleotides: TGTGCCACCGGCCCGGGGGGGACTGAAGCTTTCTTT.

This clone has a handful of counts. V and J are TRBV11-1 and TRBJ2-5; a possible D gene is TRBD2 (5 bases). The V gene's germline CDR1 is SGHAT and CDR2 FQDESV (reference sequence). With 2 bases removed from V and 3 bases from J, the gap between germline ends came to 10 bases. The CDR3 has 14 residues. The CDR3 DNA reads TGTGCCAGCAGCTTAACCCATAGCGAAGAGACCCAGTACTTC. It translates to CASSLTHSEETQYF.

A few counts support this clone. Other DNA variants within this sample encode the same CDR3. The rearrangement links TRBV7-9 to TRBJ2-7; the D is unclear. The CDR3 extends over 13 amino acids. V shed 1 base and J shed 2 bases, with 6 bases lying between them. The germline CDR1 and CDR2 sequences are SEHNR and FQNEAQ (reference sequence). The CDR3 loop is CASSLGGTYEQYF. The DNA of the CDR3 is TGTGCCAGCAGCTTAGGCGGAACCTACGAGCAGTACTTC.

This clone was seen a handful of times. V is TRBV7-9 and J is TRBJ1-1, with 7 bases matching TRBD1. Germline lookup yields CDR1 SEHNR and CDR2 FQNEAQ (reference sequence). Trimming at V came to 6 bases and at J to 2 bases, leaving 3 bases not matched to a gene. CDR3 length: 13 amino acids. The CDR3 sequence is CASSGQVNTEAFF. The CDR3 nucleotides are TGTGCCAGCAGTGGACAGGTCAACACTGAAGCTTTCTTT.

This clone was counted a few times. V gene TRBV19 combines with J gene TRBJ1-5, with 9 bases aligning to TRBD1. Germline trimming cut 6 bases from V and 2 bases from J; bases unmatched to any gene: 8. The CDR3 extends over 16 amino acids. CDR1 and CDR2 from the germline V gene are LNHDA and SQIVND (reference sequence). Here the CDR3 reads CASRNRGPGGNQPQHF. The CDR3 DNA reads as TGTGCCAGTAGAAACAGGGGGCCGGGAGGCAATCAGCCCCAGCATTTT.

The chain carries TRBV9 and TRBJ1-1; 8 bases line up with TRBD1. There are 16 residues in the CDR3. Unmatched junction bases numbered 9, after V lost 2 bases and J lost 3 bases. Germline loops: CDR1 SGDLS, CDR2 YYNGEE. The CDR3 DNA is TGTGCCAGCAGCGTCGGGACAGGTTCCTTTGACACTGAAGCTTTCTTT. Protein: CASSVGTGSFDTEAFF.

This clone was recorded a few times. This chain connects TRBV5-1 to TRBJ2-1; 8 bases match TRBD2. The V gene end was trimmed by 4 bases and the J gene end by 7 bases; junction bases not matched to a gene: 16. The germline V gene encodes CDR1 SGHRS and CDR2 YFSETQ. This CDR3 is 17 amino acids long. This CDR3 is CASSLTIPGLVGNEQFF. In nucleotides, the CDR3 is TGCGCCAGCAGCCTAACTATCCCGGGACTAGTAGGGAATGAGCAGTTCTTC.